Following are 6 T cell receptor beta chains from one sample sequenced in a study of blood T cell repertoires in COVID-19 (dated by TCRdb to 2019 to 2021). Libraries were made using the immunoSEQ multiplex PCR assay. TCRdb took over this immuneACCESS table, retaining in-frame rearrangements with V and J assigned. Such tables are incomplete; in checked studies, under half of the missing clones stem from an unresolved V gene, and the remainder is unexplained. The sample records 150,000 to 200,000 clones, more than 75% of which are singletons. The ten most abundant clones make up 17% of the sample. Sequenced material: PBMCs or T cells enriched from blood (not recorded which). The receptors stem from a woman in her fifties or sixties who had recovered from COVID-19.

This clone has only a few counts. V usage is TRBV30 and J usage is TRBJ2-5, with a weak D call TRBD1 (5 bases). V was clipped by 2 bases and J by 6 bases, with 19 bases between them. Germline V gene lookup returns CDR1 GTSNPN and CDR2 SVGIG (reference sequence). This CDR3 is built from 15 residues. The CDR3 sequence: CAWSNLGQGPKTQYF. The CDR3 DNA sequence: TGTGCCTGGAGTAACCTTGGGCAGGGCCCAAAGACCCAGTACTTC.

The chain combines TRBV2 with TRBJ2-7, with 8 nucleotides matching TRBD1. This CDR3 contains 14 residues. The V gene's germline CDR1 is SNHLY and CDR2 FYNNEI. V was clipped by 9 bases and J by 6 bases; unmatched bases: 13. The CDR3: CASCPTGGGFEQYF. CDR3 sequence (DNA): TGTGCCAGTTGCCCCACAGGGGGTGGGTTCGAGCAGTACTTC.

The chain combines TRBV9 with TRBJ2-7, with a possible D match to TRBD2 (6 bases). The CDR3 has 14 amino acids. V lost 3 bases, J lost 3 bases, and 13 bases lay in between. The germline V gene has CDR1 SGDLS and CDR2 YYNGEE. This chain's CDR3 is CASSAGTLGYEQYF. Written as DNA, the CDR3 is TGTGCCAGCAGCGCAGGGACTTTAGGCTACGAGCAGTACTTC. The full variable domain, in which reference TRBV9 and TRBJ2-7 provide the parts outside the CDR3, is DSGVTQTPKHLITATGQRVTLRCSPRSGDLSVYWYQQSLDQGLQFLIQYYNGEERAKGNILERFSAQQFPDLHSELNLSSLELGDSALYFCASSAGTLGYEQYFGPGTRLTVT.

The V gene is TRBV6-5, the J gene TRBJ1-5; 8 nucleotides align to TRBD1. Unmatched junction bases numbered 4, after V lost 0 bases and J lost 6 bases. Germline loops: CDR1 MNHEY, CDR2 SVGAGI. The length of the CDR3 is 15 residues. The CDR3, as DNA: TGTGCCAGCAGTTACTCGCGACAGGGGAGTCAGCCCCAGCATTTT. Amino acid sequence: CASSYSRQGSQPQHF.

The J gene is TRBJ2-3, the V gene TRBV5-1; D is possibly TRBD1 (6 bases). V was clipped by 0 bases and J by 3 bases, with 26 bases between them. The CDR3 contains 20 residues. Germline-derived CDR1 and CDR2 are SGHRS and YFSETQ. CDR3 residues: CASSLGPNRVSLVVTDTQYF. CDR3 coding DNA: TGCGCCAGCAGCTTGGGGCCCAACAGGGTGAGTCTTGTTGTAACAGATACGCAGTATTTT.

The rearrangement joins TRBV7-2 to TRBJ2-7, with 10 bases that match TRBD2. The CDR3 length is 15 residues. Germline trimming cut 5 bases from V and 6 bases from J; bases unmatched to any gene: 10. The germline gives CDR1 SGHTA, CDR2 FQGNSA. For the CDR3, the DNA is TGTGCCAGCAGCACTTTCCCTAGCGGGAGCTTCGAGCAGTACTTC. It specifies CASSTFPSGSFEQYF. Combining the CDR3 with reference TRBV7-2 and TRBJ2-7 gives the whole variable domain GAGVSQSPSNKVTEKGKDVELRCDPISGHTALYWYRQSLGQGLEFLIYFQGNSAPDKSGLPSDRFSAERTGGSVSTLTIQRTQQEDSAVYLCASSTFPSGSFEQYFGPGTRLTVT.